This passage covers 31 T cell receptor beta chains from one sample sequenced in a study of vaccination and CD4 T cells after COVID-19. The antigens these receptors bind are not known. The treatment is: roughly ten-day PBMC culture with coronavirus spike peptide pools or control peptides (ViraFEST assay). CD4+ T cells of the unexposed donor were collected before the COVID-19 pandemic (2011-2018). The Oncomine TCR Beta short-read assay sequenced DNA from cultured CD4+ T cells. Investigators obtained genomic DNA by extraction from cultured CD4+ T cells. TCRdb recomputed calls from the PCR reads with MiXCR, one row per CDR3 protein. The table includes around 10,000 distinct CDR3 sequences, about 35% detected once. Input material: CD4+ T cells from blood, cultured in vitro. These receptors were taken from a human donor in good health.

The V call is TRBV20-1, the J call TRBJ2-5, with D perhaps matching TRBD2 (6 bases). Trimming pared 0 bases from V and 9 bases from J, leaving 17 bases between. The CDR3 extends over 14 amino acids. Germline V gives CDR1 DFQATT, CDR2 SNEGSKA (reference sequence). The chain's CDR3 is CSARDGGLSSAQYF. CDR3 bases: TGCAGTGCTAGAGACGGGGGACTCTCCTCGGCCCAGTACTTC.

V gene TRBV28 combines with J gene TRBJ2-1; D is unresolved. The V gene's germline CDR1 is MDHEN and CDR2 SYDVKM. The CDR3 has 16 residues. The ends were cut back, 5 bases at V and 4 bases at J, with 18 bases in the middle. In DNA form, the CDR3 reads TGTGCCAGCAGTCTTTCGCCCCCGGACGGGTACAATGAGCAGTTCTTC. Translated: CASSLSPPDGYNEQFF.

This chain uses TRBV4-2 with TRBJ2-7; 8 bases are shared with TRBD2. V gave up 0 bases and J gave up 6 bases; unmatched junction bases: 4. Germline loops: CDR1 LGHNA, CDR2 YNFKEQ. CDR3 size: 14 residues. CDR3 DNA sequence: TGTGCCAGCAGCCAAGATCGGGGACTAGGCGAGCAGTACTTC. It codes for CASSQDRGLGEQYF.

The sample holds a few counts of this clonotype. The rearrangement uses TRBV2 and TRBJ1-6, with 7 bases identical to TRBD1. This CDR3 spans 15 amino acids. V shed 3 bases and J 8 bases; nucleotides not matched to a gene: 7. Germline CDR1 SNHLY, CDR2 FYNNEI. CDR3 protein: CASSEGFTGDSPLHF. CDR3 nucleotide sequence: TGTGCCAGCAGTGAGGGGTTTACAGGGGATTCACCCCTCCACTTT.

This clonotype showed up just a few times. The chain combines TRBV7-8 with TRBJ2-2, with D perhaps assigned TRBD1 or TRBD2 (6 bases each). CDR1 and CDR2 (germline): SGHVS, FQNEAQ. The CDR3 sequence is 17 residues long. Trimming stripped 5 bases from V and 5 bases from J, with 21 bases between. Here the CDR3 reads CASSKRGDPRGTGELFF. CDR3 DNA sequence: TGTGCCAGCAGCAAAAGGGGGGACCCTCGAGGGACCGGGGAGCTGTTTTTT.

V usage is TRBV6-2 or TRBV6-3 and J usage is TRBJ2-7; D possibly matches TRBD1 or TRBD2 (6 bases each). Germline lookup yields CDR1 MNHEY and CDR2 SVGEGT. Trimming took 5 bases from V and 9 from J, leaving 17 bases between them. The CDR3 spans 13 residues. This chain's CDR3 is CASSRGQREAQYF. The CDR3 DNA reads as TGTGCCAGCAGTCGGGGACAAAGGGAGGCGCAGTACTTC.

This clonotype was counted a few times. The chain has TRBV6-1 and TRBJ1-1; TRBD1 agrees at 7 bases. V shed 8 bases and J 2 bases; nucleotides not matched to a gene: 5. This CDR3 region has 13 residues. The V gene's germline CDR1 is MNHNS and CDR2 SASEGT. The CDR3 region has the DNA TGTGCCAGCCACAGGACAGGAAACACTGAAGCTTTCTTT. Its protein product is CASHRTGNTEAFF.

V and J are TRBV14 and TRBJ1-6; 11 bases match TRBD1. The V gene end was trimmed by 4 bases and the J gene end by 6 bases; junction bases not matched to a gene: 2. The CDR3 is made up of 15 amino acids. From germline, CDR1 is SGHDN and CDR2 FVKESK. The CDR3 is CASSRTGGGNSPLHF. The CDR3 DNA sequence: TGTGCCAGCAGCCGGACAGGGGGCGGTAATTCACCCCTCCACTTT.

V is TRBV7-2 and J is TRBJ1-5; D unclear. The CDR3 is 15 residues long. In germline, CDR1 is SGHTA, CDR2 FQGNSA. Trimming shortened V by 1 base and J by 0 bases, and 7 bases separated the two germline ends. The CDR3 spells CASSLVGDSNQPQHF. The CDR3 DNA reads as TGTGCCAGCAGCTTAGTGGGAGATAGCAATCAGCCCCAGCATTTT.

The chain is built from TRBV7-3 and TRBJ2-1, with TRBD1 matching 8 bases. V lost 5 bases, J lost 1 base, and 7 bases stayed unmatched. CDR1 SGHTA and CDR2 FQGTGA come from the germline V gene. This CDR3 is built from 16 residues. The DNA of the CDR3 is TGTGCCAGCAGCCCTCGGACAGGGTTGTCCTACAATGAGCAGTTCTTC. It codes for CASSPRTGLSYNEQFF.

This clonotype was seen more than once but under ten times. V and J are TRBV6-2 or TRBV6-3 and TRBJ2-5; no firm D call. CDR3 size: 15 residues. The germline V gene encodes CDR1 MNHEY and CDR2 SVGEGT. The ends were cut back, 6 bases at V and 1 base at J, with 15 bases in the middle. CDR3 coding DNA: TGTGCCAGCAGGTTCACGACAAACCCCCAAGAGACCCAGTACTTC. As protein: CASRFTTNPQETQYF.

This chain uses TRBV20-1 with TRBJ1-3; perhaps TRBD1 as D (5 bases). Germline V gene sequence: CDR1 DFQATT, CDR2 SNEGSKA (reference sequence). The CDR3 length is 17 residues. V was trimmed by 0 bases and J by 2 bases, leaving 17 bases between them. The CDR3 protein is CSARDSGRAATGNTIYF. DNA of the CDR3: TGCAGTGCTAGAGATTCTGGCAGGGCGGCAACTGGAAACACCATATATTTT.

Written as DNA, the CDR3 is TGTGCCAGCAGCGCAAAGCCTACAGGGGTCGAGCAGTACTTC. It specifies CASSAKPTGVEQYF. This rearrangement joins TRBV7-9 to TRBJ2-7; TRBD1 agrees at 7 bases. Germline CDR1 SEHNR, CDR2 FQNEAQ (reference sequence). The CDR3 has 14 residues. V lost 5 bases to trimming and J lost 6 bases; unmatched junction nucleotides: 10.

J is TRBJ2-2 and V is TRBV6-5, with D possibly matching TRBD2 (6 bases). CDR1 is MNHEY, CDR2 SVGAGI, per germline. V lost 4 bases and J lost 0, with 6 bases in between. The CDR3 totals 14 residues. The CDR3 DNA sequence: TGTGCCAGCAGTTCTAGCGCGAACACCGGGGAGCTGTTTTTT. Encoded protein: CASSSSANTGELFF.

This clonotype turned up a few times. V and J are TRBV7-3 and TRBJ1-1; no clear D gene. The CDR3 is 13 amino acids. Trimming removed 0 bases from V and 3 bases from J, with 5 bases in between. Germline V gene data show CDR1 as SGHTA and CDR2 as FQGTGA. CDR3 sequence reads: CASSLTGDTEAFF. The CDR3 coding sequence is TGTGCCAGCAGCTTAACCGGGGACACTGAAGCTTTCTTT.

The gene calls are TRBV6-2 or TRBV6-3 and TRBJ1-3, with D unresolved. V lost 2 bases, J lost 2 bases, and 13 bases lay in between. CDR3 length: 16 amino acids. Per germline, CDR1 MNHEY and CDR2 SVGEGT. The CDR3 region is CASSYGEALAGNTIYF. The DNA of the CDR3 is TGTGCCAGCAGTTACGGGGAAGCGTTGGCTGGAAACACCATATATTTT.

This chain links TRBV5-4 with TRBJ1-3, with D possibly TRBD1 on 5 matching bases. Trimming cost V 3 bases and J 4 bases, with 14 bases left between them. This CDR3 comprises 15 residues. Germline values: CDR1 SGHNT, CDR2 YYREEE (reference sequence). The CDR3 protein is CASSSPGDAGNTIYF. CDR3 sequence (DNA): TGTGCCAGCAGCTCTCCGGGGGATGCAGGAAACACCATATATTTT.

The chain employs TRBV6-1 and TRBJ1-3; D is possibly TRBD1 (6 bases). CDR3 size: 16 residues. The V gene lost 7 bases and the J gene lost 3 bases, with 19 bases spanning the gap. Germline V gene lookup returns CDR1 MNHNS and CDR2 SASEGT. The chain's CDR3 is CASISRGPTDGNTIYF. Written as DNA, the CDR3 is TGTGCCAGCATCTCCCGGGGGCCGACCGATGGAAACACCATATATTTT.

V and J are TRBV2 and TRBJ1-5; TRBD1 aligns across 7 bases. The germline V gene has CDR1 SNHLY and CDR2 FYNNEI. Trimming took 6 bases from V and 4 from J; bases not matched to a gene: 12. This CDR3 contains 16 residues. CDR3 nucleotide sequence: TGTGCCAGCAGGGCGTCGGCAGGGGGGCAAAATCAGCCCCAGCATTTT. Its protein is CASRASAGGQNQPQHF.

The chain joins TRBV2 to TRBJ1-6; D gene uncertain. V was trimmed by 3 bases and J by 1 base, leaving 10 bases between them. Per the germline V gene, CDR1 is SNHLY and CDR2 is FYNNEI. The CDR3 spans 16 residues. The CDR3 sequence is CASSEFWLSYNSPLHF. CDR3 coding DNA: TGTGCCAGCAGTGAGTTTTGGCTTTCCTATAATTCACCCCTCCACTTT.

J is TRBJ1-2 and V is TRBV21-1; the table's TRBD1 call for D was not verified on the DNA. TRBV21-1 is tagged as a pseudogene. The CDR3 runs to 16 residues. The CDR3 is CASSPRHDYRVGGYTF. In DNA form, the CDR3 reads TGTGCCAGCAGCCCACGGCATGACTACAGGGTGGGGGGCTACACCTTC.

The V gene is TRBV28, the J gene TRBJ2-2; perhaps TRBD2 as D (7 bases). Germline CDR1 and CDR2: MDHEN and SYDVKM. V was shortened by 5 bases and J by 6 bases, with 16 bases between the two germline ends. There are 15 residues in the CDR3. The CDR3 reads CASSQQGAGPGELFF. In DNA, the CDR3 is TGTGCCAGCAGTCAACAGGGAGCGGGGCCCGGGGAGCTGTTTTTT.

This clonotype showed up just a few times. This chain uses TRBV7-9 with TRBJ2-1; the match to TRBD2 covers 9 bases. Germline loops: CDR1 SEHNR, CDR2 FQNEAQ (reference sequence). After removal of 1 base from V and 5 bases from J, the junction contained 6 bases not matched to a gene. The CDR3 extends over 16 amino acids. CDR3 coding DNA: TGTGCCAGCAGCTTAGGCGGGGGGGCCTCGAACAATGAGCAGTTCTTC. This gives the protein CASSLGGGASNNEQFF.

This clonotype was found a few times. The chain uses TRBV11-2 and TRBJ2-7, with D tentatively TRBD2 (6 bases). The germline CDR1 and CDR2 sequences are SGHAT and FQNNGV. Trimming cost V 5 bases and J 0 bases, with 14 bases left between them. The CDR3 length is 15 residues. CDR3 region: CASSPLALSSYEQYF. CDR3 sequence (DNA): TGTGCCAGCAGCCCTCTAGCGCTGAGCTCCTACGAGCAGTACTTC.

The CDR3 reads CASSYSQGLEQYF. The DNA of the CDR3 is TGTGCCAGCAGTTACTCACAGGGACTCGAGCAGTACTTC. This chain links TRBV6-5 with TRBJ2-7; D possibly matches TRBD1 or TRBD2 (6 bases each). V lost 0 bases to trimming and J lost 6 bases, with 9 bases between them. The CDR3 runs 13 residues. Germline CDR1 is MNHEY and CDR2 is SVGAGI.

The V and J genes are TRBV19 and TRBJ1-5; possible D gene TRBD1, 5 bases. The CDR3 sequence is 14 residues long. Trimming took off 10 bases at V and 0 bases at J, with 13 bases between the two ends. Germline CDR1 is LNHDA and CDR2 is SQIVND (reference sequence). CDR3 amino acids: CATERRGSNQPQHF. Here the CDR3 DNA reads TGTGCCACCGAGAGGAGGGGTAGCAATCAGCCCCAGCATTTT.

CDR3 protein: CASSLAGSSGANVLTF. DNA of the CDR3: TGTGCCAGCAGCTTAGCAGGGAGCTCTGGGGCCAACGTCCTGACTTTC. The chain has TRBV7-2 and TRBJ2-6, with D perhaps TRBD2 (5 bases). Germline loops: CDR1 SGHTA, CDR2 FQGNSA. CDR3 length equals 16 residues. Trimming took 0 bases from V and 0 from J, leaving 6 bases between them.

The rearrangement joins TRBV2 to TRBJ1-1; D unclear. CDR1 is SNHLY and CDR2 is FYNNEI in the germline V gene. Trimming stripped 3 bases from V and 6 bases from J, with 14 bases between. There are 14 residues in the CDR3. Here the CDR3 DNA reads TGTGCCAGCAGTGACCCGGGTATTAGCGCTGAAGCTTTCTTT. Translation gives CASSDPGISAEAFF.

The rearrangement uses TRBV27 and TRBJ2-7; 10 nucleotides line up with TRBD1. V gave up 8 bases and J gave up 4 bases; unmatched junction bases: 5. CDR3 length: 13 amino acids. The V gene's germline CDR1 is MNHEY and CDR2 SMNVEV (reference sequence). In DNA, the CDR3 is TGTGCCAGCGGGACAGGGGTCCGGTACGAGCAGTACTTC. Residues: CASGTGVRYEQYF.

This clonotype was counted a few times. The chain couples TRBV6-1 to TRBJ1-2; TRBD1 aligns across 11 bases. Trimming at V came to 7 bases and at J to 4 bases, leaving 8 bases not matched to a gene. Germline CDR1 MNHNS, CDR2 SASEGT. This CDR3 spans 15 amino acids. CDR3 nucleotide sequence: TGTGCCAGCACCCTCACAGGGACAGGGGGCTATGGCTACACCTTC. Encoded protein: CASTLTGTGGYGYTF.

This clonotype came up a few times. The V gene is TRBV7-6, the J gene TRBJ2-2, with 11 bases that match TRBD1. Trimming at V came to 3 bases and at J to 4 bases, leaving 7 bases not matched to a gene. CDR1 and CDR2 (germline): SGHVS, FNYEAQ. The CDR3 totals 17 residues. The CDR3 protein is CASSFTAGTGGTGELFF. The CDR3 nucleotides are TGTGCCAGCAGCTTCACAGCCGGGACAGGGGGCACCGGGGAGCTGTTTTTT.